These 19 T cell receptor beta chains came from one sample sequenced in a study of blood T cells in healthy people across ages. Primers used in a second PCR of roughly 6 to 11 cycles were a sample-barcoded 5' primer and a J-beta primer mix. TCRdb reprocessed the 5' RACE reads with MiXCR, giving one entry per CDR3 protein. The table shows around 800,000 distinct CDR3 sequences, with more than 25% occurring only once. This sample also appeared in a second study, on T cells of mothers and their children.

The sequenced sample consisted of blood. All receptors derive from a boy between 10 and 17 years old in good health.

Turning to this clonotype: Here the CDR3 omits its conserved ending phenylalanine or tryptophan, so a read error is the likely source. The V and J genes are TRBV10-3 and TRBJ2-1; D remains ambiguous. Trimming left V 11 bases short and J 5 bases short, with 13 bases between. The CDR3 is 12 residues long. CDR1 is ENHRY and CDR2 is SYGVKD in the germline V gene. The CDR3 here is CAEGQSNNEQFS. The CDR3, as DNA: TGTGCCGAAGGCCAGTCAAACAATGAGCAGTTCTCC.

This clonotype was seen a few times. The chain joins TRBV12-3 or TRBV12-4 to TRBJ1-4; D is unclear. V was shortened by 5 bases and J by 7 bases, with 17 bases between the two germline ends. CDR3 length: 15 residues. The CDR3 nucleotides are TGTGCCAGCAGTCCCGGACCTTCGTACGGTGAAAAACTGTTTTTT. Amino acids: CASSPGPSYGEKLFF.

The CDR3 reads CASSRTSGSSNEQFF. The CDR3 DNA is TGCGCCAGCAGCCGGACTAGCGGATCGTCAAACGAGCAGTTCTTC. The chain couples TRBV5-1 to TRBJ2-5; 10 nucleotides match TRBD2. The J call could be wrong; TRBJ2-1 is a better fit for the DNA end. CDR1 is SGHRS and CDR2 is YFSETQ in the germline V gene. This CDR3 has 15 residues.

To note about this clonotype: At one end the junction does not follow the germline gene, possibly because of a read error. V usage is TRBV15 and J usage is TRBJ1-2; the match to TRBD1 covers 10 bases. CDR1 is LNHNV and CDR2 is YYDKDF in the germline V gene (reference sequence). The length of the CDR3 is 14 residues. CDR3 in amino acids: CATSTGQGGYDYTF. DNA of the CDR3: TGTGCCACCAGCACCGGACAGGGGGGCTATGACTACACCTTC.

This chain joins TRBV12-3 or TRBV12-4 and TRBJ2-1; D unclear. The germline V and J ends were trimmed by 5 bases and 8 bases, with 19 bases remaining between them. The CDR3 is 15 amino acids. The CDR3 sequence is CASSLVLDVRDEQFF. CDR3 in DNA: TGTGCCAGCAGTCTGGTCCTCGATGTTAGGGATGAGCAGTTCTTC.

The chain employs TRBV9 and TRBJ2-3, with TRBD1 identical over 8 bases. Germline CDR1 SGDLS, CDR2 YYNGEE. Germline trimming cut 3 bases from V and 3 bases from J; bases unmatched to any gene: 6. This CDR3 has 15 residues. DNA for the CDR3: TGTGCCAGCAGCGGCGAAGGACAGGGAACAGATACGCAGTATTTT. Translating gives CASSGEGQGTDTQYF.

A few counts support this clonotype. The chain couples TRBV20-1 to TRBJ2-7, with 9 bases matching TRBD1. Germline V gene data show CDR1 as DFQATT and CDR2 as SNEGSKA (reference sequence). With 5 bases clipped from V and 5 bases from J, the junction kept 10 bases outside the gene matches. The CDR3 extends over 14 amino acids. CDR3 coding DNA: TGCAGTGCTCAGAGCGGGACAGGGAGCGACGAGCAGTACTTC. Translation gives CSAQSGTGSDEQYF.

The genes are TRBV7-9 and TRBJ2-1, with D possibly TRBD1 on 5 matching bases. The CDR3 is 16 amino acids. Per the germline V gene, CDR1 is SEHNR and CDR2 is FQNEAQ (reference sequence). Trimming left V 1 base short and J 3 bases short, with 13 bases between. This CDR3 reads CASSLESRARYNEQFF. As DNA, the CDR3 is TGTGCCAGCAGCTTAGAATCCAGGGCTCGCTACAATGAGCAGTTCTTC.

In this sample, this clonotype turned up a few times. CDR3 residues: CASSRGGGGRHF. DNA of the CDR3: TGTGCCAGCAGCAGGGGGGGGGGAGGTCGACATTTT. The V gene is TRBV7-9, the J gene TRBJ1-5, with D tentatively TRBD1 (6 bases). The V gene lost 5 bases and the J gene lost 16 bases, with 18 bases spanning the gap. CDR3 length equals 12 residues. Germline V gives CDR1 SEHNR, CDR2 FQNEAQ (reference sequence).

This sequence joins TRBV7-9 and TRBJ2-5; the match to TRBD1 covers 7 bases. The J call may be wrong; the DNA end is better matched by TRBJ2-1. Germline values: CDR1 SEHNR, CDR2 FQNEAQ (reference sequence). The CDR3 covers 15 residues. CDR3 amino acids: CASRARTGGRNEQFF. The CDR3 bases are TGTGCCAGCAGGGCAAGGACAGGTGGTCGGAATGAGCAGTTCTTC.

The V gene is TRBV20-1, the J gene TRBJ2-5; TRBD1 matches at 8 bases. This CDR3 is 14 amino acids long. After removal of 2 bases from V and 5 bases from J, the junction contained 7 bases not matched to a gene. Germline lookup yields CDR1 DFQATT and CDR2 SNEGSKA (reference sequence). CDR3 protein: CSARSLTGGETQYF. The CDR3 coding sequence is TGCAGTGCTAGATCCTTAACAGGGGGTGAGACCCAGTACTTC.

The chain is built from TRBV9 and TRBJ1-4; D may be TRBD1 (5 bases). Germline loops: CDR1 SGDLS, CDR2 YYNGEE. The CDR3 has 14 residues. V was shortened by 0 bases and J by 4 bases, with 7 bases between the two germline ends. The CDR3 region has the DNA TGTGCCAGCAGCGTAGAGGGGCTTAATGAAAAACTGTTTTTT. Its translation is CASSVEGLNEKLFF.

This clonotype turned up a few times. This chain links TRBV12-3 or TRBV12-4 with TRBJ1-1; 7 nucleotides agree with TRBD1. This CDR3 is built from 14 residues. Trimming removed 3 bases from V and 4 bases from J; junction bases left unmatched: 5. CDR3 nucleotides: TGTGCCAGCAGTTTGGTCCCAGGGGGCACTGAAGCTTTCTTT. Translating gives CASSLVPGGTEAFF.

The rearrangement links TRBV12-3 or TRBV12-4 to TRBJ1-5, with D uncertain. This CDR3 has 13 residues. V was pared by 6 bases and J by 7 bases, with 13 bases between. CDR3 in DNA: TGTGCCAGCAGCCCGGCGGATCGGCAGCCCCAGCATTTT. It translates to CASSPADRQPQHF.

There are a few counts of this clonotype. This rearrangement joins TRBV6-6 to TRBJ2-1, with 10 bases aligning to TRBD2. This CDR3 comprises 14 residues. CDR1 is MNHNY, CDR2 SVGAGI, per germline (reference sequence). V gave up 5 bases and J gave up 9 bases; unmatched junction bases: 7. In DNA form, the CDR3 reads TGTGCCAGCAGTACGAGCGGGGGGGCCGGTGAGCAGTTCTTC. It is translated as CASSTSGGAGEQFF.

The chain combines TRBV6-1 with TRBJ2-7, with D tentatively TRBD1 or TRBD2 (5 bases each). The V end lost 1 base, the J end lost 5 bases, and 9 bases lay between the germline ends. This CDR3 is built from 13 residues. Germline loops: CDR1 MNHNS, CDR2 SASEGT. This CDR3 reads CASSEVGDHEQYF. The CDR3 bases are TGTGCCAGCAGTGAAGTTGGGGACCACGAGCAGTACTTC.

This clonotype has just a few counts. The V call is TRBV30, the J call TRBJ1-4, with 7 bases matching TRBD1. The germline V gene encodes CDR1 GTSNPN and CDR2 SVGIG (reference sequence). Trimming cost V 5 bases and J 7 bases; bases outside gene matches: 13. This CDR3 spans 15 amino acids. The CDR3 protein is CAWGPGGTAFEKLFF. As DNA, the CDR3 is TGTGCCTGGGGACCTGGGGGGACAGCCTTTGAAAAACTGTTTTTT.

J is TRBJ2-1 and V is TRBV7-3, with TRBD1 identical over 9 bases. The V and J ends lost 4 bases and 3 bases, in that order; junction bases with no gene match: 4. CDR3 size: 15 residues. From germline, CDR1 is SGHTA and CDR2 FQGTGA. Here the CDR3 reads CASSSDRGYYNEQFF. The CDR3 nucleotides are TGTGCCAGCAGCTCCGACAGGGGGTACTACAATGAGCAGTTCTTC.

This clonotype has a handful of counts. This rearrangement joins TRBV13 to TRBJ2-7, with 9 nucleotides matching TRBD1. The CDR3 runs 16 residues. Germline V CDR1 and CDR2: PRHDT, FYEKMQ (reference sequence). The J segment lost 3 bases and the V segment lost 4 bases, leaving 10 bases of the junction unmatched. The chain's CDR3 is CASSSTGTGSIYEQYF. The CDR3 region has the DNA TGTGCCAGCAGCTCAACCGGGACAGGGAGTATCTACGAGCAGTACTTC.